What follows describes a single T cell receptor beta chain. Profiled with immunoSEQ multiplex PCR; TCRdb holds only in-frame clones, not every one. The sample yields approximately 59,000 clones, 90% to 95% seen once. With V trimmed by 2 bases and J by 6 bases, 15 bases remained unmatched. The germline V gene encodes CDR1 MDHEN and CDR2 SYDVKM. This CDR3 spans 18 amino acids. This specimen comes from a study of cytomegalovirus exposure and HLA in healthy donors. The V and J genes are TRBV28 and TRBJ1-1; 10 nucleotides agree with TRBD1. This sequence originates from a man aged 18 to 30 in good health and CMV-seropositive. The sequencing sample was made of PBMCs. CDR3 residues: CASSLRPKTGGQVAEAFF. Written as DNA, the CDR3 is TGTGCCAGCAGTTTACGGCCCAAGACAGGGGGCCAGGTGGCTGAAGCTTTCTTT.